These 5 T cell receptor beta chains were sequenced from one sample in a study of blood T cell repertoires in COVID-19. TCRdb's copy holds only in-frame clones and misses some; the assay was immunoSEQ multiplex PCR. The sample has around 81,000 clones; around 88% are singletons. The sample comprised peripheral blood. These receptors all stem from a woman aged 80 or older with acute or convalescent COVID-19.

The chain is built from TRBV2 and TRBJ2-3, with D possibly being TRBD2 (5 bases). Trimming pared 0 bases from V and 5 bases from J, leaving 15 bases between. The CDR3 has 16 residues. The germline V gene encodes CDR1 SNHLY and CDR2 FYNNEI. The CDR3 DNA reads TGTGCCAGCAGTGAAGCGGACTTGACCCTGGGAGATACGCAGTATTTT. It codes for CASSEADLTLGDTQYF.

The chain links TRBV30 to TRBJ2-1; 10 bases are shared with TRBD2. This CDR3 region has 14 residues. CDR1 and CDR2 from the germline V gene are GTSNPN and SVGIG (reference sequence). V was clipped by 4 bases and J by 7 bases; unmatched bases: 7. The CDR3 spells CAWNKAGGRNEQFF. In nucleotides, the CDR3 is TGTGCCTGGAACAAAGCGGGGGGGCGTAATGAGCAGTTCTTC. The full variable domain, rest sourced from reference TRBV30 and TRBJ2-1, is SQTIHQWPATLVQPVGSPLSLECTVEGTSNPNLYWYRQAAGRGLQLLFYSVGIGQISSEVPQNLSASRPQDRQFILSSKKLLLSDSGFYLCAWNKAGGRNEQFFGPGTRLTVL.

This clone appeared a single time. The V call is TRBV9, the J call TRBJ2-1; D is undetermined. Trimming left V 0 bases short and J 3 bases short, with 10 bases between. Per the germline V gene, CDR1 is SGDLS and CDR2 is YYNGEE. The CDR3 sequence is 15 residues long. This CDR3 is CASSVGPASYNEQFF. CDR3 nucleotides: TGTGCCAGCAGCGTAGGACCGGCTAGCTACAATGAGCAGTTCTTC.

The CDR3 DNA sequence: TGTGCCAGCAGCCAAGCTTGGGGGCGCCTAGCCGAGCAGTACTTC. Protein: CASSQAWGRLAEQYF. The chain uses TRBV3-1 (or the pseudogene TRBV3-2) and TRBJ2-7, with a weak D call TRBD1 (6 bases). V was pared by 1 base and J by 6 bases, with 16 bases between. CDR1 and CDR2 from the germline V gene are LGHDT and YNNKEL (reference sequence). CDR3 length equals 15 residues.

The rearrangement links TRBV4-2 to TRBJ2-3, with D unresolved. V lost 5 bases, J lost 3 bases, and 15 bases lay in between. The germline V gene has CDR1 LGHNA and CDR2 YNFKEQ. The CDR3 extends over 15 amino acids. The CDR3 region is CASSKRSAGTDTQYF. CDR3 DNA: TGTGCCAGCAGCAAACGCTCCGCCGGGACAGATACGCAGTATTTT.